The 6 T cell receptor beta chains below all came from one sample that was sequenced in a study of blood T cell repertoires in COVID-19. Sequencing used immunoSEQ multiplex PCR; TCRdb keeps in-frame clones, though not all of them. The sample comprises roughly 380,000 clones, about 89% of which are singletons, and under 2% rests with the top ten. The sequenced sample was peripheral blood. Receptors were obtained from a woman between 40 and 55 years old with COVID-19, enrolled during active disease.

The chain employs TRBV18 and TRBJ2-7; D might be TRBD1 (6 bases). This CDR3 has 15 residues. Germline CDR1 reads KGHSH; CDR2 reads LQKENI. V lost 3 bases to trimming and J lost 4 bases, with 16 bases between them. The CDR3 region is CASSPETGALYEQYF. CDR3 DNA sequence: TGTGCCAGCTCACCGGAGACAGGCGCGCTTTACGAGCAGTACTTC.

The chain combines TRBV5-4 with TRBJ2-1, with 10 nucleotides matching TRBD1. V was pared by 6 bases and J by 0 bases, with 12 bases of the junction left unmatched. Germline V gene data show CDR1 as SGHNT and CDR2 as YYREEE (reference sequence). The CDR3 length is 18 residues. The CDR3 here is CASTDRDRGRSSYNEQFF. DNA of the CDR3: TGTGCCAGCACCGACCGGGACAGGGGCCGGAGCTCCTACAATGAGCAGTTCTTC.

This clone was seen just once. Other DNA variants within this sample encode the same CDR3. V usage is TRBV18 and J usage is TRBJ1-2, with 8 positions matching TRBD1. This CDR3 comprises 14 residues. Germline lookup yields CDR1 KGHSH and CDR2 LQKENI. V lost 2 bases to trimming and J lost 5 bases; unmatched junction nucleotides: 4. The CDR3 region is CASSPGQGRYGYTF. The CDR3 nucleotides read TGTGCCAGCTCACCAGGACAGGGACGGTATGGCTACACCTTC.

The chain combines TRBV11-2 with TRBJ2-1; tentatively, D is TRBD1 (5 bases). The CDR3 is 14 amino acids. Trimming removed 4 bases from V and 0 bases from J, with 7 bases in between. The germline gives CDR1 SGHAT, CDR2 FQNNGV. The CDR3 coding sequence is TGTGCCAGCAGCTGGGGCCCCTCCTACAATGAGCAGTTCTTC. This codes for CASSWGPSYNEQFF.

This clone is a singleton in its sample. The chain links TRBV7-2 to TRBJ2-7; D possibly corresponds to TRBD1 (5 bases). In germline, CDR1 is SGHTA, CDR2 FQGNSA. V lost 5 bases and J lost 4, with 15 bases in between. This CDR3 comprises 14 residues. CDR3 sequence: CASSTKRPGYEQYF. DNA for the CDR3: TGTGCCAGCAGCACGAAAAGACCAGGGTACGAGCAGTACTTC.

In this sample, this clone turned up once. The J gene is TRBJ1-2, the V gene TRBV29-1; possibly TRBD1 for D (5 bases). Germline lookup yields CDR1 SQVTM and CDR2 ANQGSEA. V was pared by 7 bases and J by 4 bases, with 16 bases between. CDR3 length: 13 amino acids. CDR3 coding DNA: TGCAGCGCACTTGGGGCAGCCCCCTATGGCTACACCTTC. This encodes CSALGAAPYGYTF.